This entry lists 29 T cell receptor beta chains sequenced from one sample in a study of shared clonotypes between healthy human individuals. CD45RO-negative cells were positively selected for CCR7, leaving out terminally differentiated effector memory CD45RA+ cells. Clones were sequenced by immunoSEQ multiplex PCR, and TCRdb holds only the in-frame ones, with some missing. The repertoire holds under 1 million clones, with 90% to 95% as singletons. The sample consisted of naive CD8+ T cells sorted from blood. The receptors stem from a man between 25 and 39 years old in good health.

The J gene is TRBJ2-1, the V gene TRBV2; D uncertain. This CDR3 comprises 14 residues. Trimming took off 4 bases at V and 0 bases at J, with 7 bases between the two ends. Looked up from germline, CDR1 is SNHLY and CDR2 is FYNNEI. This chain's CDR3 is CASSVESSYNEQFF. CDR3 coding DNA: TGTGCCAGCAGTGTGGAAAGCTCCTACAATGAGCAGTTCTTC.

The chain links TRBV14 to TRBJ2-7; D could derive from TRBD1 or TRBD2 (5 bases each). This CDR3 has 14 amino acids. V lost 3 bases and J lost 3, with 12 bases in between. Germline V gives CDR1 SGHDN, CDR2 FVKESK. For the CDR3, the DNA is TGTGCCAGCAGCCACCGGAATGGGGGCTACGAGCAGTACTTC. Its protein is CASSHRNGGYEQYF.

This clone has just one count. The chain links TRBV6-5 to TRBJ1-1; tentative D call: TRBD1 (6 bases). The germline V gene encodes CDR1 MNHEY and CDR2 SVGAGI. This CDR3 has 14 amino acids. The germline V and J ends were trimmed by 7 bases and 5 bases, with 17 bases remaining between them. In DNA, the CDR3 is TGTGCCAGCACTCCAATTGAGGGGGGAACTGAAGCTTTCTTT. The encoded protein is CASTPIEGGTEAFF.

This chain links TRBV30 with TRBJ2-5; 8 nucleotides agree with TRBD2. Germline assignment: CDR1 GTSNPN and CDR2 SVGIG (reference sequence). Trimming removed 4 bases from V and 5 bases from J; junction bases left unmatched: 9. The CDR3 totals 14 residues. This chain's CDR3 is CAWNGNSGMETQYF. CDR3 nucleotide sequence: TGTGCCTGGAACGGCAATAGCGGGATGGAGACCCAGTACTTC. The whole variable domain, remainder taken from reference TRBV30 and TRBJ2-5, is SQTIHQWPATLVQPVGSPLSLECTVEGTSNPNLYWYRQAAGRGLQLLFYSVGIGQISSEVPQNLSASRPQDRQFILSSKKLLLSDSGFYLCAWNGNSGMETQYFGPGTRLLVL.

About this clone: At one end the junction does not follow the germline gene, possibly because of a read error. The chain joins TRBV7-9 to TRBJ2-4, with D maybe TRBD1 (5 bases). Per germline, CDR1 SEHNR and CDR2 FQNEAQ (reference sequence). The CDR3 totals 12 residues. CDR3 DNA: TGTGCCAGCAGCTTATCTCCGGACACCCCCCACTTC. Translation: CASSLSPDTPHF. Together with reference TRBV7-9 and TRBJ2-4, the CDR3 gives the full variable domain: DTGVSQNPRHKITKRGQNVTFRCDPISEHNRLYWYRQTLGQGPEFLTYFQNEAQLEKSRLLSDRFSAERPKGSFSTLEIQRTEQGDSAMYLCASSLSPDTPHFGAGTRLSVL.

The chain has TRBV7-2 and TRBJ2-7; 9 bases are a match to TRBD2. The V segment lost 2 bases and the J segment 0 bases; nucleotides outside the gene matches: 5. This CDR3 region has 16 residues. Germline V gives CDR1 SGHTA, CDR2 FQGNSA. CDR3 protein: CASSLYLAGSSYEQYF. The CDR3 nucleotides are TGTGCCAGCAGCTTATACCTAGCGGGATCCTCCTACGAGCAGTACTTC.

This clone was seen more than once but under ten times. CDR3 sequence: CASSADRISNQPQHF. The CDR3 DNA sequence: TGTGCCAGCAGTGCAGACAGGATTAGCAATCAGCCCCAGCATTTT. The chain links TRBV6-1 to TRBJ1-5; maybe TRBD1 (6 bases). Germline values: CDR1 MNHNS, CDR2 SASEGT. The length of the CDR3 is 15 residues. V dropped 4 bases and J dropped 0 bases, with 10 bases sitting between them.

The chain couples TRBV9 to TRBJ2-2; 7 nucleotides agree with TRBD2. Germline V gene lookup returns CDR1 SGDLS and CDR2 YYNGEE. This CDR3 is 16 amino acids long. J lost 0 bases, V lost 1 base, and 3 bases had no gene match. CDR3 residues: CASSVRGLPNTGELFF. DNA of the CDR3: TGTGCCAGCAGCGTAAGGGGACTACCGAACACCGGGGAGCTGTTTTTT. The variable domain in full, completed from reference TRBV9 and TRBJ2-2, reads DSGVTQTPKHLITATGQRVTLRCSPRSGDLSVYWYQQSLDQGLQFLIQYYNGEERAKGNILERFSAQQFPDLHSELNLSSLELGDSALYFCASSVRGLPNTGELFFGEGSRLTVL.

This rearrangement joins TRBV28 to TRBJ2-3; the match to TRBD1 covers 11 bases. V dropped 3 bases and J dropped 4; count of bases not matched to a gene: 12. The CDR3 sequence is 18 residues long. Germline CDR1 MDHEN, CDR2 SYDVKM. This chain's CDR3 is CASSFTNTMGQGADTQYF. CDR3 in DNA: TGTGCCAGCAGTTTTACAAATACAATGGGACAGGGGGCAGATACGCAGTATTTT.

The rearrangement links TRBV18 to TRBJ2-1; 9 positions agree with TRBD2. The V and J ends lost 0 bases and 6 bases, in that order; junction bases with no gene match: 6. The V gene's germline CDR1 is KGHSH and CDR2 LQKENI. The CDR3 extends over 16 amino acids. The CDR3, as DNA: TGTGCCAGCTCACCACCGTGGGGACTAGCATTCAATGAGCAGTTCTTC. Encoded protein: CASSPPWGLAFNEQFF.

This clone was detected once. The J gene is TRBJ2-2, the V gene TRBV28, with 10 positions matching TRBD1. CDR1 is MDHEN, CDR2 SYDVKM, per germline. This CDR3 spans 16 amino acids. With 3 bases clipped from V and 6 bases from J, the junction kept 7 bases outside the gene matches. The CDR3 region is CASSFAGDRGSGELFF. CDR3 bases: TGTGCCAGCAGTTTCGCCGGGGACAGGGGATCCGGGGAGCTGTTTTTT. The complete variable domain, with remaining parts taken from reference TRBV28 and TRBJ2-2, reads DVKVTQSSRYLVKRTGEKVFLECVQDMDHENMFWYRQDPGLGLRLIYFSYDVKMKEKGDIPEGYSVSREKKERFSLILESASTNQTSMYLCASSFAGDRGSGELFFGEGSRLTVL.

The chain is built from TRBV19 and TRBJ2-1; D gene unclear. CDR1 and CDR2 from the germline V gene are LNHDA and SQIVND (reference sequence). This CDR3 has 14 residues. V lost 5 bases to trimming and J lost 0 bases, with 8 bases between them. CDR3 residues: CASSFMSSYNEQFF. The CDR3 bases are TGTGCCAGTAGTTTTATGAGCTCCTACAATGAGCAGTTCTTC.

V usage is TRBV10-2 and J usage is TRBJ2-7; the D gene is possibly TRBD1 (6 bases). The CDR3 has 13 residues. The ends were cut back, 6 bases at V and 9 bases at J, with 18 bases in the middle. CDR1 and CDR2 (germline): WSHSY, SAAADI. The CDR3: CASRAGVGVWQYF. CDR3 in DNA: TGCGCCAGCAGAGCAGGGGTTGGGGTATGGCAGTACTTC.

This clone was seen only once. The V gene is TRBV9, the J gene TRBJ2-1, with D uncertain. Germline V lookup: CDR1 SGDLS, CDR2 YYNGEE. V lost 0 bases and J 10 bases, leaving 11 bases between the germline ends. The CDR3 consists of 13 residues. CDR3 DNA: TGTGCCAGCAGCGTAGACCCCCAGGACGAGCAGTTCTTC. It codes for CASSVDPQDEQFF.

The chain combines TRBV5-4 with TRBJ2-1; 7 nucleotides match TRBD2. Germline CDR1 is SGHNT and CDR2 is YYREEE (reference sequence). With V trimmed by 2 bases and J by 9 bases, 11 bases remained unmatched. The CDR3 has 15 residues. CDR3 sequence: CASSLFSGTAGEQFF. The CDR3 region has the DNA TGTGCCAGCAGCTTATTCAGCGGGACCGCCGGTGAGCAGTTCTTC.

As concerns this clone: Other DNA sequences of this sample code for an identical CDR3. The gene calls are TRBV6-6 and TRBJ2-7, with D perhaps matching TRBD1 (6 bases). Deletions cut 4 bases from V and 4 bases from J, with 11 bases between. CDR3 size: 13 residues. Germline V gene sequence: CDR1 MNHNY, CDR2 SVGAGI (reference sequence). The CDR3 coding sequence is TGTGCCAGCAGTTTCGGACAGACTTACGAGCAGTACTTC. Its translation is CASSFGQTYEQYF.

The chain uses TRBV15 and TRBJ2-4; D is perhaps TRBD1 (6 bases). Germline CDR1 reads LNHNV; CDR2 reads YYDKDF (reference sequence). V was clipped by 5 bases and J by 8 bases, with 22 bases between them. This CDR3 region has 16 residues. DNA of the CDR3: TGTGCCACCAGCTATCCCCCGGGACAAACACGGGACATTCAGTACTTC. It translates to CATSYPPGQTRDIQYF.

This chain connects TRBV27 to TRBJ2-7, with 10 bases lining up with TRBD2. This CDR3 has 14 residues. The V and J ends lost 5 bases and 1 base, in that order; junction bases with no gene match: 2. Germline-derived CDR1 and CDR2 are MNHEY and SMNVEV (reference sequence). For the CDR3, the DNA is TGTGCCAGCAGTGCACTAGCGGGGTCCTACGAGCAGTACTTC. The encoded protein is CASSALAGSYEQYF.

The rearrangement links TRBV9 to TRBJ2-2, with D unclear. This CDR3 has 16 residues. V was shortened by 2 bases and J by 0 bases, with 11 bases between the two germline ends. Germline CDR1 SGDLS, CDR2 YYNGEE. This CDR3 reads CASSVWANANTGELFF. DNA of the CDR3: TGTGCCAGCAGCGTGTGGGCGAACGCGAACACCGGGGAGCTGTTTTTT.

In its sample, this clone was seen once. The V gene is TRBV12-5, the J gene TRBJ2-3; D perhaps matches TRBD2 (6 bases). The CDR3 has 17 amino acids. The V and J ends lost 1 base and 1 base respectively, with 15 bases between them. Germline CDR1 and CDR2: LGHNT and FRNRAP. The chain's CDR3 is CASGLGLGGRGTDTQYF. CDR3 DNA: TGTGCTAGTGGTTTGGGCCTGGGAGGTAGGGGCACAGATACGCAGTATTTT.

This clone was picked up a small number of times. The rearrangement joins TRBV9 to TRBJ2-7; TRBD1 might be the D (5 bases). Trimming removed 3 bases from V and 2 bases from J, with 12 bases in between. Germline assignment: CDR1 SGDLS and CDR2 YYNGEE. There are 14 residues in the CDR3. Here the CDR3 reads CASSEQTDTYEQYF. CDR3 in DNA: TGTGCCAGCAGCGAGCAGACAGACACCTACGAGCAGTACTTC.

J is TRBJ2-3 and V is TRBV7-9; TRBD1 might be the D (6 bases). This CDR3 is built from 15 residues. Per germline, CDR1 SEHNR and CDR2 FQNEAQ (reference sequence). V lost 3 bases and J lost 0, with 10 bases in between. CDR3 amino acids: CASSFRGRSTDTQYF. CDR3 nucleotide sequence: TGTGCCAGCAGCTTCAGGGGCAGGAGCACAGATACGCAGTATTTT.

The chain links TRBV29-1 to TRBJ1-1; D perhaps matches TRBD1 (6 bases). V was pared by 7 bases and J by 4 bases, with 16 bases between. Looked up from germline, CDR1 is SQVTM and CDR2 is ANQGSEA. CDR3 length: 13 residues. The CDR3 region has the DNA TGCAGCGCCCGACAGGAGGAGAGCACTGAAGCTTTCTTT. It encodes CSARQEESTEAFF.

This clone was picked up one time. This chain joins TRBV7-9 and TRBJ1-1; no reliable D call. Germline V gene sequence: CDR1 SEHNR, CDR2 FQNEAQ (reference sequence). V was shortened by 5 bases and J by 11 bases, with 24 bases between the two germline ends. The CDR3 is 15 amino acids. The CDR3 here is CASSPTNPAGMWAFF. CDR3 nucleotides: TGTGCCAGCAGCCCCACCAATCCTGCGGGGATGTGGGCTTTCTTT.

The chain employs TRBV6-5 and TRBJ2-2, with a tentative D call TRBD1 (5 bases). The germline V and J ends were trimmed by 2 bases and 3 bases, with 10 bases remaining between them. Germline loops: CDR1 MNHEY, CDR2 SVGAGI. The CDR3 loop spans 15 amino acids. CDR3 DNA: TGTGCCAGCAGTTACCCAGGGTTGTACACCGGGGAGCTGTTTTTT. Translating gives CASSYPGLYTGELFF.

The V gene is TRBV14, the J gene TRBJ2-1; 9 bases match TRBD2. The CDR3 is 16 residues long. V shed 4 bases, J shed 3 bases, and the junction held 7 bases outside the gene matches. Germline CDR1 and CDR2: SGHDN and FVKESK. The CDR3 coding sequence is TGTGCCAGCAGCCGAACCGGGACTAGCAGCTACAATGAGCAGTTCTTC. It is translated as CASSRTGTSSYNEQFF.

The gene calls are TRBV28 and TRBJ2-7; D ambiguous. V gave up 1 base and J gave up 6 bases, with 7 bases separating them. The CDR3 is 12 amino acids. The germline gives CDR1 MDHEN, CDR2 SYDVKM. In DNA, the CDR3 is TGTGCCAGCAGTTTATCTCAACTCGAGCAGTACTTC. This encodes CASSLSQLEQYF.

The DNA for the CDR3 is TGTGCCAGCAGCTCGGCCCCAGGGGCACATGAGCAGTTCTTC. This codes for CASSSAPGAHEQFF. V and J are TRBV11-2 and TRBJ2-1, with a weak D call TRBD1 (6 bases). The V gene lost 4 bases and the J gene lost 8 bases, with 15 bases spanning the gap. The CDR3 contains 14 residues. CDR1 is SGHAT and CDR2 is FQNNGV in the germline V gene. The full variable domain, completed using reference TRBV11-2 and TRBJ2-1, is EAGVAQSPRYKIIEKRQSVAFWCNPISGHATLYWYQQILGQGPKLLIQFQNNGVVDDSQLPKDRFSAERLKGVDSTLKIQPAKLEDSAVYLCASSSAPGAHEQFFGPGTRLTVL.

The V and J genes are TRBV28 and TRBJ2-6, with 10 nucleotides matching TRBD1. CDR3 length: 18 amino acids. V lost 2 bases to trimming and J lost 0 bases; unmatched junction nucleotides: 4. In germline, CDR1 is MDHEN, CDR2 SYDVKM. Written as DNA, the CDR3 is TGTGCCAGCAGTTTAGGGACAGGGGCCTACTCTGGGGCCAACGTCCTGACTTTC. Translation gives CASSLGTGAYSGANVLTF.